This T cell receptor beta chain is drawn from a study of breast tumors, draining lymph nodes, adjacent tissues. One entry per CDR3 protein, called by TCRdb with MiXCR from the multiplex PCR reads. The sample gives some 52,000 distinct CDR3 sequences, under 45% of which show up once; 8% to 11% is in the top ten. This clonotype was recorded once. The germline gene is not matched at one end of the junction; a read error may be the cause. Germline CDR1 reads MNHEY; CDR2 reads SMNVEV (reference sequence). This CDR3 has 14 residues. The sequenced sample consisted of breast tumor tissue. The TCR originated in a female donor with breast cancer. Some clones in this sample may be carry-over from other donors' samples. The rearrangement joins TRBV27 to TRBJ2-7, with TRBD2 identical over 11 bases. As DNA, the CDR3 is TGTGCCGGCAGTTTAACTAGCGGGAGCTACGGGCAGTACTTC. Amino acid sequence: CAGSLTSGSYGQYF.